The 27 T cell receptor beta chains in this list originate from one sample, sequenced in a study of T cells in Graves' hyperthyroidism and ophthalmopathy (dated by TCRdb to between 2017 and 2020). The library was prepared using multiplex PCR. Sequencer: Illumina HiSeq 2000. The TCR beta CDR3 regions were amplified from the RNA transcripts. The TCR CDR3 was subjected to a first round of RT-PCR using the HTBI primer set and the Qiagen OneStep RT-PCR kit. The public reads were reprocessed in TCRdb via fastp at Q25 and MiXCR, keeping in-frame beta chains. Rows merge per CDR3 protein into single entries with the most common DNA and genes. Recorded for this sample are more than 300,000 distinct CDR3 sequences; 13% to 15% of them occurred a single time. Of the sample, roughly a fifth falls within the top ten clones. The sample was blood. All receptors come from a woman between 25 and 40 years old with Graves' ophthalmopathy.

This clonotype was observed a handful of times. The J gene is TRBJ2-3, the V gene TRBV5-1; D gene ambiguous. V was shortened by 0 bases and J by 7 bases, with 6 bases between the two germline ends. The CDR3 consists of 12 residues. Germline CDR1 is SGHRS and CDR2 is YFSETQ. CDR3 amino acids: CASSLERNTQYF. Here the CDR3 DNA reads TGCGCCAGCAGCTTGGAGAGAAATACGCAGTATTTT.

This clonotype was recorded at least ten times. J is TRBJ1-3 and V is TRBV28, with D unresolved. CDR1 and CDR2 (germline): MDHEN, SYDVKM. The V end lost 7 bases, the J end lost 3 bases, and 10 bases lay between the germline ends. The CDR3 is 13 amino acids. The CDR3 reads CASMWGGGNTIYF. In nucleotides, the CDR3 is TGTGCCAGCATGTGGGGTGGTGGAAACACCATATATTTT.

This chain links TRBV19 with TRBJ2-2, with 10 positions matching TRBD2. Per the germline V gene, CDR1 is LNHDA and CDR2 is SQIVND (reference sequence). Trimming took 6 bases from V and 6 from J; bases not matched to a gene: 4. The CDR3 contains 14 residues. The chain's CDR3 is CASRQRGGPGELFF. The CDR3, as DNA: TGTGCCAGTAGGCAGCGGGGGGGCCCCGGGGAGCTGTTTTTT. Filled out from reference TRBV19 and TRBJ2-2, the complete variable domain reads DGGITQSPKYLFRKEGQNVTLSCEQNLNHDAMYWYRQDPGQGLRLIYYSQIVNDFQKGDIAEGYSVSREKKESFPLTVTSAQKNPTAFYLCASRQRGGPGELFFGEGSRLTVL.

This clonotype occurred many times. V and J are TRBV27 and TRBJ2-3; D remains ambiguous. In germline, CDR1 is MNHEY, CDR2 SMNVEV (reference sequence). The V gene lost 2 bases and the J gene lost 4 bases, with 7 bases spanning the gap. This CDR3 has 13 residues. CDR3 DNA sequence: TGTGCCAGCAGTTTAGAAATCTCAGATACGCAGTATTTT. Translated: CASSLEISDTQYF.

This clonotype showed up many times. The chain recombines TRBV9 with TRBJ2-1; 14 bases map to TRBD2. The CDR3 length is 17 residues. V shed 4 bases and J 1 base; nucleotides not matched to a gene: 4. The germline V gene has CDR1 SGDLS and CDR2 YYNGEE. The CDR3 sequence is CASSSRTSGGSYNEQFF. In DNA form, the CDR3 reads TGTGCCAGCAGCTCTCGGACTAGCGGGGGGTCCTACAATGAGCAGTTCTTC. The variable domain in full, completed from reference TRBV9 and TRBJ2-1, reads DSGVTQTPKHLITATGQRVTLRCSPRSGDLSVYWYQQSLDQGLQFLIQYYNGEERAKGNILERFSAQQFPDLHSELNLSSLELGDSALYFCASSSRTSGGSYNEQFFGPGTRLTVL.

With respect to this clonotype: This may be a read error, as it is one base from a much larger clone. This sequence joins TRBV12-3 or TRBV12-4 and TRBJ2-7; D is perhaps TRBD1 (5 bases). The length of the CDR3 is 14 residues. Here the CDR3 DNA reads TGTGCCCGCAGTTTCCTGGCAGGGCGGTACGAGCAGTACTTC. Translated, it gives CARSFLAGRYEQYF.

This clonotype was counted at least ten times. This chain links TRBV28 with TRBJ2-3; 8 bases fit TRBD1. With V trimmed by 8 bases and J by 4 bases, 14 bases remained unmatched. The CDR3 covers 16 residues. CDR1 is MDHEN, CDR2 SYDVKM, per germline. In DNA form, the CDR3 reads TGTGCCAGCGGGCCCAGGGGGCGTATGATATCAGATACGCAGTATTTT. Translated, it gives CASGPRGRMISDTQYF.

The CDR3 protein is CASLPKGVINTGELFF. CDR3 bases: TGTGCCAGTCTGCCGAAGGGGGTCATTAACACCGGGGAGCTGTTTTTT. The chain carries TRBV19 and TRBJ2-2, with TRBD1 as a possible D gene (6 bases). CDR3 length: 16 residues. V was cut by 8 bases and J by 2 bases, with 18 bases left in between. In germline, CDR1 is LNHDA, CDR2 SQIVND (reference sequence).

The chain has TRBV30 and TRBJ1-5, with a possible D match to TRBD1 (6 bases). CDR3 length equals 13 residues. In germline, CDR1 is GTSNPN, CDR2 SVGIG (reference sequence). Trimming removed 0 bases at V and 5 bases at J, with 8 bases between. The CDR3 nucleotides read TGTGCCTGGAGTGTACAGGGTGATCAGCCCCAGCATTTT. Residues: CAWSVQGDQPQHF.

The V and J genes are TRBV3-1 and TRBJ2-1; 16 nucleotides align to TRBD2. There are 14 residues in the CDR3. With 5 bases clipped from V and 12 bases from J, the junction kept 4 bases outside the gene matches. Germline lookup yields CDR1 LGHDT and CDR2 YNNKEL (reference sequence). CDR3 coding DNA: TGTGCCAGCAGCGCGGGACTAGCGGGGGGGCGGCAGTTCTTC. Translation gives CASSAGLAGGRQFF.

This clonotype appeared many times. The junction and the germline gene differ at one end; a read error may be behind it. The chain recombines TRBV11-1 with TRBJ2-2; 8 nucleotides agree with TRBD2. The CDR3 extends over 15 amino acids. CDR1 and CDR2 (germline): SGHAT, FQDESV (reference sequence). The CDR3, as DNA: TGTACCAGCAGCTTGATGCGGGGGGAGCCGAGGGAGCTGTTTTTT. Its translation is CTSSLMRGEPRELFF.

In regard to this clonotype: The junction departs from germline at one end; a sequencing error may be responsible. The chain's CDR3 is CASSRTGNYSSPLHF. DNA of the CDR3: TGTGCCAGCAGTAGGACAGGGAACTATAGTTCACCCCTCCACTTT. The chain couples TRBV6-1 to TRBJ1-6; 8 bases agree with TRBD1. This CDR3 has 15 residues. The germline V gene has CDR1 MNHNS and CDR2 SASEGT.

This clonotype was observed at least ten times. The V gene is TRBV7-9, the J gene TRBJ2-7, with 9 bases that match TRBD1. Germline V gene sequence: CDR1 SEHNR, CDR2 FQNEAQ (reference sequence). The CDR3 has 14 residues. Trimming removed 6 bases from V and 1 base from J; junction bases left unmatched: 4. The CDR3 DNA sequence: TGTGCCAGCAGAAGGACAGGGGATTCCTACGAGCAGTACTTC. It yields the protein CASRRTGDSYEQYF.

The CDR3 region is CASRQGGYNSPLHF. In nucleotides, the CDR3 is TGTGCCAGCAGGCAGGGGGGATACAATTCACCCCTCCACTTT. This rearrangement joins TRBV12-3 or TRBV12-4 to TRBJ1-6; the match to TRBD1 covers 7 bases. The length of the CDR3 is 14 residues. V trimming: 6 bases; J trimming: 7 bases; junction bases outside the gene matches: 6.

The table lists this clonotype with a few counts. The chain recombines TRBV6-4 with TRBJ2-1, with TRBD2 identical over 10 bases. The CDR3 loop spans 15 amino acids. Germline values: CDR1 MRHNA, CDR2 SNTAGT. J gave up 5 bases and V 0 bases, and 1 base lay outside the gene matches. The DNA for the CDR3 is TGTGCCAGCAGTGACTCAGCGGGGGGGCACAATGAGCAGTTCTTC. Translating it yields CASSDSAGGHNEQFF.

This chain uses TRBV28 with TRBJ1-2, with TRBD1 identical over 7 bases. CDR1 is MDHEN and CDR2 is SYDVKM in the germline V gene. V dropped 5 bases and J dropped 8; count of bases not matched to a gene: 8. This CDR3 contains 13 residues. The DNA for the CDR3 is TGTGCCAGCAGTACCTCGACAGGGCACGGCTACACCTTC. This translates into CASSTSTGHGYTF.

A word on this clonotype: One end of the junction is discordant with germline, which a read error may explain. This chain links TRBV24-1 with TRBJ2-1; TRBD2 aligns across 7 bases. The germline V gene has CDR1 KGHDR and CDR2 SFDVKD. The CDR3 runs to 14 residues. The CDR3 DNA follows: TGTGCCACGCAGCGGGGTAGCTCCTACAATAAGCAGTTCTTC. Its protein product is CATQRGSSYNKQFF.

The chain is built from TRBV6-1 and TRBJ1-4, with D tentatively TRBD1 (6 bases). The CDR3 totals 13 residues. Trimming pared 3 bases from V and 6 bases from J, leaving 8 bases between. Germline V gene lookup returns CDR1 MNHNS and CDR2 SASEGT. CDR3 in DNA: TGTGCCAGCAGTGACAGGGGTGATGAAAAACTGTTTTTT. It codes for CASSDRGDEKLFF.

The rearrangement uses TRBV20-1 and TRBJ1-4, with a weak D call TRBD1 (5 bases). CDR3 length equals 14 residues. Germline CDR1 is DFQATT and CDR2 is SNEGSKA (reference sequence). The ends were cut back, 5 bases at V and 12 bases at J, with 22 bases in the middle. For the CDR3, the DNA is TGCAGTGCTGGGGAGGGACCATCGTATATACAACTGTTTTTT. This codes for CSAGEGPSYIQLFF.

This clonotype turned up a few times. This sequence joins TRBV19 and TRBJ2-1; 9 nucleotides agree with TRBD2. The CDR3 is made up of 14 amino acids. Trimming cost V 6 bases and J 8 bases; bases outside gene matches: 8. Germline CDR1 reads LNHDA; CDR2 reads SQIVND (reference sequence). CDR3 sequence (DNA): TGTGCCAGTAGACCCACTAGCGGGCTCTATGAGCAGTTCTTC. It is translated as CASRPTSGLYEQFF.

This clonotype has a count of ten or more. The chain joins TRBV6-1 to TRBJ1-5; TRBD1 matches 7 bases. Germline CDR1 and CDR2: MNHNS and SASEGT. Trimming removed 6 bases from V and 5 bases from J; junction bases left unmatched: 7. This CDR3 is 14 amino acids long. CDR3: CASRQRQGYQPQHF. The CDR3 coding sequence is TGTGCCAGCAGACAGCGACAGGGTTATCAGCCCCAGCATTTT.

This clonotype was observed many times. V is TRBV9 and J is TRBJ1-5; 9 bases map to TRBD1. This CDR3 is 16 amino acids long. With 4 bases clipped from V and 2 bases from J, the junction kept 7 bases outside the gene matches. Germline lookup yields CDR1 SGDLS and CDR2 YYNGEE. The CDR3 sequence is CASSPGTGKGNQPQHF. The CDR3, as DNA: TGTGCCAGCAGCCCGGGGACAGGGAAGGGCAATCAGCCCCAGCATTTT. The complete variable domain, with remaining parts taken from reference TRBV9 and TRBJ1-5, reads DSGVTQTPKHLITATGQRVTLRCSPRSGDLSVYWYQQSLDQGLQFLIQYYNGEERAKGNILERFSAQQFPDLHSELNLSSLELGDSALYFCASSPGTGKGNQPQHFGDGTRLSIL.

The V gene is TRBV20-1, the J gene TRBJ2-3; TRBD2 matches at 13 bases. Germline values: CDR1 DFQATT, CDR2 SNEGSKA (reference sequence). V was pared by 3 bases and J by 0 bases, with 9 bases of the junction left unmatched. The CDR3 contains 18 residues. The CDR3 loop reads CSARSPGTSGASTDTQYF. In DNA, the CDR3 is TGCAGTGCTAGGAGTCCCGGGACTAGCGGGGCTAGCACAGATACGCAGTATTTT.

This clonotype was detected only a few times. The chain uses TRBV27 and TRBJ2-1; a possible D gene is TRBD2 (5 bases). The CDR3 totals 11 residues. Germline lookup yields CDR1 MNHEY and CDR2 SMNVEV (reference sequence). V gave up 7 bases and J gave up 9 bases, with 10 bases separating them. The CDR3 sequence is CASTGFSEQFF. As DNA, the CDR3 is TGTGCCAGCACGGGGTTTAGTGAGCAGTTCTTC.

This clonotype was detected ten times or more. This chain uses TRBV12-5 with TRBJ2-3; D ambiguous. Germline V CDR1 and CDR2: LGHNT, FRNRAP. The CDR3 sequence is 18 residues long. The V and J ends lost 6 bases and 0 bases respectively, with 22 bases between them. In DNA, the CDR3 is TGTGCTAGTGGCCTCGAGACCCCAGCGTTCACTAGCACAGATACGCAGTATTTT. Encoded protein: CASGLETPAFTSTDTQYF.

Ten or more counts support this clonotype. This rearrangement joins TRBV10-1 to TRBJ1-1, with 11 bases fitting TRBD1. The V gene's germline CDR1 is WNHNN and CDR2 SYGVQD (reference sequence). CDR3 size: 13 residues. V lost 7 bases, J lost 5 bases, and 3 bases stayed unmatched. This CDR3 reads CASNRDRGTEAFF. CDR3 coding DNA: TGCGCCAGCAACCGGGACAGGGGGACTGAAGCTTTCTTT.

This clonotype was seen ten or more times. The rearrangement uses TRBV6-1 and TRBJ2-5; a weak D match, TRBD1 (6 bases). Germline CDR1 and CDR2: MNHNS and SASEGT. The CDR3 is made up of 14 amino acids. V was clipped by 5 bases and J by 3 bases, with 13 bases between them. CDR3 coding DNA: TGTGCCAGCAGTCCAAGCACAGGGAAAGAGACCCAGTACTTC. This codes for CASSPSTGKETQYF.